The present TCR beta chain was sequenced within a study of CD8 T cells in Susac syndrome. Overall study context: At the time their blood was drawn, patients with Susac syndrome were either therapy-naive, on corticosteroids (with some of them also receiving intravenous immunoglobulin), or on intravenous immunoglobulin alone.

RNA in amounts of roughly 0.5 to 1 ug was reverse transcribed with random hexamers. The method of amplification for TCR beta CDR3 was immunoSEQ multiplex PCR, covering 54 Vbeta and 13 Jbeta. TCRdb ran MiXCR on the immunoSEQ multiplex PCR reads and lists one entry per CDR3 protein. Here the sample spans 160,000 or so distinct CDR3 sequences, 94% being singletons. With 4 bases clipped from V and 7 bases from J, the junction kept 7 bases outside the gene matches. This CDR3 has 13 residues. Germline assignment: CDR1 SGHRS and CDR2 YFSETQ. This chain connects TRBV5-1 to TRBJ2-7; 8 bases fit TRBD1. The clonotype originates from a human donor with Susac syndrome. Sequenced sample: CD4+ T cells from PBMCs. CDR3 in amino acids: CASSIGQGGEQYF. The CDR3, as DNA: TGCGCCAGCAGCATCGGACAGGGTGGGGAGCAGTACTTC.